This TCR beta chain was observed in a study of T-cell memory formation after mild COVID-19. TCRdb recomputed calls from the 5' RACE reads with MiXCR, one row per CDR3 protein. The data hold 350,000 to 550,000 distinct CDR3 sequences, with roughly 18% observed a single time. CDR3 size: 14 residues. Trimming shortened V by 0 bases and J by 2 bases, and 8 bases separated the two germline ends. Germline loops: CDR1 SGHRS, CDR2 YFSETQ. The sequenced sample was PBMCs or a T cell subset sorted from them (not recorded which). J is TRBJ1-1 and V is TRBV5-1; D is ambiguous. The clonotype comes from a man younger than 30 who had mild COVID-19 (a few samples of this study predate the infection). Cell type and time point are not known. The CDR3 is CASSLAPINTEAFF. CDR3 nucleotides: TGCGCCAGCAGCTTGGCCCCCATAAACACTGAAGCTTTCTTT.